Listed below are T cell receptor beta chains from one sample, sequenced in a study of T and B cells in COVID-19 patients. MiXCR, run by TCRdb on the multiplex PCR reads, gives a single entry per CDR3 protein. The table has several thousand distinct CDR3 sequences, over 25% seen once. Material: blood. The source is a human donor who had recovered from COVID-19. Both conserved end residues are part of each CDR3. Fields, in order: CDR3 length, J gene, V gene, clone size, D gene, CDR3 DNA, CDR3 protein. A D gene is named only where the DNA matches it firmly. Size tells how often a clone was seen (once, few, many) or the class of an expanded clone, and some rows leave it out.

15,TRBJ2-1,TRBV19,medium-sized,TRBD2,TGTGCCAGTAGTATTCTTAGCGGGGAGTACAATGAGCAGTTCTTC,CASSILSGEYNEQFF
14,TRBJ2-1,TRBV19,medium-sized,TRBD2,TGTGCCAGTGCCGGGGGGGCTGGGTACAATGAGCAGTTCTTC,CASAGGAGYNEQFF
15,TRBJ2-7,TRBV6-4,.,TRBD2,TGTGCCAGCAGTGACTCGACTAGCGGGGGGAATGAGCAGTACTTC,CASSDSTSGGNEQYF
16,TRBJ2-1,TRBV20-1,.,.,TGCAGTGCTAGAGATAGGGGATTCAGCTCCTACAATGAGCAGTTCTTC,CSARDRGFSSYNEQFF
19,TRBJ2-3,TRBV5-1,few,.,TGCGCCAGCTTCCCCTCCCCGGGGGGCGGTAGATCCGGCACAGATACGCAGTATTTT,CASFPSPGGGRSGTDTQYF
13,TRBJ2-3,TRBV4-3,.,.,TGCGCCAGCAGCTACAGGGTTGCAGATACGCAGTATTTT,CASSYRVADTQYF
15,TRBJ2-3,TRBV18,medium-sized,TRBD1,TGTGCCAGCTCGTCCGGGACAGGCCTTCGGAATACGCAGTATTTT,CASSSGTGLRNTQYF
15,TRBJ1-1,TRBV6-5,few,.,TGTGCCAGCAGCCCCCCGATCCCACGGGGCACTGAAGCTTTCTTT,CASSPPIPRGTEAFF
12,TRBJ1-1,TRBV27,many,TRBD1,TGTGCCAGCGGCCAGGGGGCCATGGAAGCTTTCTTT,CASGQGAMEAFF
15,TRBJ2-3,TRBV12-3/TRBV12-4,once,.,TGTGCCAACAGTTTGGACAGAACAGGCACAGATACGCAGTATTTT,CANSLDRTGTDTQYF
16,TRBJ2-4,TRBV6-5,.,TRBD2,TGTGCCAGCAGCACCCGGACTAGCGGAGCCAAAAACATTCAGTACTTC,CASSTRTSGAKNIQYF
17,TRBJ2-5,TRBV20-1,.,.,TGCAGTGCTAGAGATGGCAGAAGTAGGGGGAGACAAGAGACCCAGTACTTC,CSARDGRSRGRQETQYF
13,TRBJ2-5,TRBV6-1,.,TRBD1,TGTGCCAGCACCAGGGACAGCGGAGAGACCCAGTACTTC,CASTRDSGETQYF
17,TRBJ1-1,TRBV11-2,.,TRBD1,TGTGCCAGCAGCTCAGCATATTATGGGACAGAGAGCACTGAAGCTTTCTTT,CASSSAYYGTESTEAFF
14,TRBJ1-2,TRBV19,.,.,TGTGCCAGTAATAGGGACACCCTTAACTATGGCTACACCTTC,CASNRDTLNYGYTF
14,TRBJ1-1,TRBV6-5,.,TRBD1,TGTGCCAGCAGATCCTTAACCGGGACAGGGGAAGCTTTCTTT,CASRSLTGTGEAFF
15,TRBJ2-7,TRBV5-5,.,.,TGCGCCAGCAGCCAAGAACCAGTGCAGGGGTACGAGCAGTACTTC,CASSQEPVQGYEQYF
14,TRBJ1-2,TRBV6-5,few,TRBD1,TGTGCCAGCAGTTTTAACAGGGGGCTCTATGGCTACACCTTC,CASSFNRGLYGYTF
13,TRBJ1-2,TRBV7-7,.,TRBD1,TGTGCCAGCAGCTTAACGACAGGGGAGGGCTACACCTTC,CASSLTTGEGYTF
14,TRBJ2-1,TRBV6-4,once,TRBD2,TGTGCCAGCAGTGAGGCTAGCGGGGACAATGAGCAGTTCTTC,CASSEASGDNEQFF
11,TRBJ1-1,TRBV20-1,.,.,TGCAGTGCTCGCAGGGGCGCTGAAGCTTTCTTT,CSARRGAEAFF
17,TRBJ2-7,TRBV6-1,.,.,TGTGCCAGCAGTGAAATTGCAGGAGCGGTCCTCTCCTACGAGCAGTACTTC,CASSEIAGAVLSYEQYF
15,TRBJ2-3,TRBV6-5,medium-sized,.,TGTGCCAGCAGTTATGGGTTTAGAAGCACAGATACGCAGTATTTT,CASSYGFRSTDTQYF
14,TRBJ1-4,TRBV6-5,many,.,TGTGCCAGCAGGAAACAGGGCGGTAATGAAAAACTGTTTTTT,CASRKQGGNEKLFF
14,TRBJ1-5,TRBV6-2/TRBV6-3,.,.,TGTGCCAGCAGTTCCTCCGGGGGGGGGCAGCCCCAGCATTTT,CASSSSGGGQPQHF
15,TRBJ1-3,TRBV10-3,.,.,TGTGCCATCAGTGACGGGCCCAGAACTGGAAACACCATATATTTT,CAISDGPRTGNTIYF
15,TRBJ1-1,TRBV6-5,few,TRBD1,TGTGCCAGCAGTTACGGGGACAGAAAGAACACTGAAGCTTTCTTT,CASSYGDRKNTEAFF
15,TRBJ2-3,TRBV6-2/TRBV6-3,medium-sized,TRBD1,TGTGCCAGCAGGGAACCCGACAGGGCGGTAGATACGCAGTATTTT,CASREPDRAVDTQYF
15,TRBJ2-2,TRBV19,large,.,TGTGCCAGTCAGGCCGGTCGGACGAACACCGGGGAGCTGTTTTTT,CASQAGRTNTGELFF
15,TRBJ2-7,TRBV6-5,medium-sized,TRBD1,TGTGCCAGCAGTGAATACACAGGGGGCATATACGAGCAGTACTTC,CASSEYTGGIYEQYF
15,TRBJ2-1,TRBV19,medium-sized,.,TGTGCCAGTAGTATTAAGGGGACGGCGTACAATGAGCAGTTCTTC,CASSIKGTAYNEQFF
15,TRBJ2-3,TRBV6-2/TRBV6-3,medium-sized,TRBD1,TGTGCCAGCAGGACCGGGACAGAAGGCACAGATACGCAGTATTTT,CASRTGTEGTDTQYF
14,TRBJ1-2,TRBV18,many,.,TGTGCCAGCTCACCGCCGACAGGCGGCTATGGCTACACCTTC,CASSPPTGGYGYTF
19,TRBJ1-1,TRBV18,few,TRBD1,TGTGCCAGCTCACCACTCCCAGGGACAGTTAACTGGGGAAACACTGAAGCTTTCTTT,CASSPLPGTVNWGNTEAFF
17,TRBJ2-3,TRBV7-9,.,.,TGTGCCAGCAGCTTAGAAGCCGGGTCCCTAGTTGCAGATACGCAGTATTTT,CASSLEAGSLVADTQYF
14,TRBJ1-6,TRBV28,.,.,TGTGCCAGCAGCTCCGGACCGGTGCTCTCACCCCTCCACTTT,CASSSGPVLSPLHF